The T cell receptor (beta chain) described here comes from a study of beta chain features in type 1 diabetes. Broader study findings: Significant though moderate, a shortening of TCRB CDR3s appeared in all four CD4+ subsets of Type 1 diabetes patients.

Investigators reverse transcribed all isolated RNA, so they sequenced expressed TCRB transcripts. Sequenced naive, central memory and regulatory T cell samples produced an average of around 3.8 million reads. Using immunoSEQ multiplex PCR, the repertoire was profiled, and TCRdb retains in-frame clones only, with some absent. The sample has 120,000 to 150,000 clones, about 13% seen once; the top ten hold 1.3%. This clone showed up just a few times. Its cognate antigen is unknown. Sequenced: central memory CD4+ T cells from blood. The TCR was taken from a man aged 18 to 30 with type 1 diabetes.

CDR3 sequence: CSVDKASGADTQYF. In DNA form, the CDR3 reads TGCAGCGTTGATAAGGCTAGCGGGGCGGATACGCAGTATTTT. V and J are TRBV29-1 and TRBJ2-3, with 9 bases lining up with TRBD2. Germline CDR1 SQVTM, CDR2 ANQGSEA. Trimming cost V 3 bases and J 6 bases; bases outside gene matches: 7. CDR3 length equals 14 residues.